The 11 T cell receptor beta chains given below trace back to one sample, sequenced in a study of cytomegalovirus exposure and HLA in healthy donors. The PCR had 60 Vbeta and 13 Jbeta primers. TCRdb's copy holds only in-frame clones and misses some; the assay was immunoSEQ multiplex PCR. Its table lists around 77,000 clones. What was sequenced was PBMCs. These receptors came from a man aged 50-60 years in good health and CMV-seropositive.

The V call is TRBV7-2, the J call TRBJ1-2; D possibly corresponds to TRBD1 (6 bases). The V gene's germline CDR1 is SGHTA and CDR2 FQGNSA. V was trimmed by 3 bases and J by 4 bases, leaving 18 bases between them. The CDR3 length is 16 residues. Here the CDR3 DNA reads TGTGCCAGCAGCTTGACCACCACAGGGACCGCCTATGGCTACACCTTC. Translation: CASSLTTTGTAYGYTF. Full variable domain (missing parts from reference TRBV7-2 and TRBJ1-2): GAGVSQSPSNKVTEKGKDVELRCDPISGHTALYWYRQSLGQGLEFLIYFQGNSAPDKSGLPSDRFSAERTGGSVSTLTIQRTQQEDSAVYLCASSLTTTGTAYGYTFGSGTRLTVV.

The chain employs TRBV6-5 and TRBJ1-5, with D possibly being TRBD1 (6 bases). The germline V and J ends were trimmed by 7 bases and 2 bases, with 15 bases remaining between them. The CDR3 length is 15 residues. CDR1 is MNHEY, CDR2 SVGAGI, per germline. CDR3 DNA: TGTGCCAGCACCCCCGTACAGGGTGGCAATCAGCCCCAGCATTTT. It codes for CASTPVQGGNQPQHF.

The chain couples TRBV19 to TRBJ1-6, with D unresolved. CDR3 size: 13 residues. CDR1 is LNHDA, CDR2 SQIVND, per germline (reference sequence). The V and J ends lost 3 bases and 5 bases respectively, with 5 bases between them. The CDR3 nucleotides are TGTGCCAGTAGTATCGGTGATAATTCACCCCTCCACTTT. This translates into CASSIGDNSPLHF.

The chain employs TRBV7-6 and TRBJ1-1; TRBD1 matches at 7 bases. CDR1 is SGHVS, CDR2 FNYEAQ, per germline. Trimming removed 0 bases from V and 7 bases from J; junction bases left unmatched: 2. CDR3 length: 13 residues. In DNA, the CDR3 is TGTGCCAGCAGCTTAGCACAGGGGAGTGAAGCTTTCTTT. As protein: CASSLAQGSEAFF.

V is TRBV6-1 and J is TRBJ2-7; TRBD2 matches 10 bases. This CDR3 comprises 15 residues. Germline V gene sequence: CDR1 MNHNS, CDR2 SASEGT. V shed 2 bases, J shed 2 bases, and the junction held 3 bases outside the gene matches. CDR3 sequence reads: CASSESLAGAYEQYV. The CDR3 bases are TGTGCCAGCAGTGAATCCCTAGCGGGGGCCTACGAGCAGTACGTC.

The rearrangement joins TRBV5-5 to TRBJ1-1; D perhaps matches TRBD1 (6 bases). The germline gives CDR1 SGHKS, CDR2 YYEKEE (reference sequence). Deletions cut 0 bases from V and 1 base from J, with 10 bases between. CDR3 length: 15 amino acids. CDR3: CASSLAGQRNTEAFF. CDR3 nucleotide sequence: TGTGCCAGCAGCTTGGCCGGACAGAGGAACACTGAAGCTTTCTTT. Drawing the rest from reference TRBV5-5 and TRBJ1-1, the complete variable domain is DAGVTQSPTHLIKTRGQQVTLRCSPISGHKSVSWYQQVLGQGPQFIFQYYEKEERGRGNFPDRFSARQFPNYSSELNVNALLLGDSALYLCASSLAGQRNTEAFFGQGTRLTVV.

The chain combines TRBV13 with TRBJ1-2; perhaps TRBD1 as D (6 bases). Germline assignment: CDR1 PRHDT and CDR2 FYEKMQ (reference sequence). Trimming took 4 bases from V and 5 from J, leaving 8 bases between them. There are 12 residues in the CDR3. The CDR3 loop reads CASSYREYGYTF. The CDR3 nucleotides read TGTGCCAGCAGCTACAGGGAATATGGCTACACCTTC.

V is TRBV30 and J is TRBJ1-6, with D tentatively TRBD1 (6 bases). Trimming pared 3 bases from V and 7 bases from J, leaving 19 bases between. This CDR3 region has 16 residues. The germline CDR1 and CDR2 sequences are GTSNPN and SVGIG (reference sequence). The CDR3, as DNA: TGTGCCTGGAGCCGGGACACCGGGAAAGAAAATTCACCCCTCCACTTT. The encoded protein is CAWSRDTGKENSPLHF.

This chain links TRBV2 with TRBJ1-1, with a possible D match to TRBD1 (5 bases). CDR1 is SNHLY, CDR2 FYNNEI, per germline. Trimming cost V 5 bases and J 0 bases, with 10 bases left between them. This CDR3 is 14 amino acids long. DNA for the CDR3: TGTGCCAGCAGTTTGACAGCCCTGAACACTGAAGCTTTCTTT. Translation gives CASSLTALNTEAFF.

Worth noting for this clone: The junction departs from germline at one end; a sequencing error may be responsible. The chain couples TRBV5-1 to TRBJ1-5, with 9 positions matching TRBD1. Germline values: CDR1 SGHRS, CDR2 YFSETQ. There are 15 residues in the CDR3. The CDR3 DNA sequence: TGCGCCAGCAGGTTGGGGACAGGGAGAGGCCAGCCCCAGCATTTT. It is translated as CASRLGTGRGQPQHF. Filled out from reference TRBV5-1 and TRBJ1-5, the complete variable domain reads KAGVTQTPRYLIKTRGQQVTLSCSPISGHRSVSWYQQTPGQGLQFLFEYFSETQRNKGNFPGRFSGRQFSNSRSEMNVSTLELGDSALYLCASRLGTGRGQPQHFGDGTRLSIL.

V and J are TRBV7-8 and TRBJ2-7, with unresolved D. This CDR3 contains 15 residues. Trimming pared 4 bases from V and 2 bases from J, leaving 15 bases between. Germline V lookup: CDR1 SGHVS, CDR2 FQNEAQ. DNA for the CDR3: TGTGCCAGCAGCTCGGCAGGTTATAACGCCTACGAGCAGTACGTC. Residues: CASSSAGYNAYEQYV.